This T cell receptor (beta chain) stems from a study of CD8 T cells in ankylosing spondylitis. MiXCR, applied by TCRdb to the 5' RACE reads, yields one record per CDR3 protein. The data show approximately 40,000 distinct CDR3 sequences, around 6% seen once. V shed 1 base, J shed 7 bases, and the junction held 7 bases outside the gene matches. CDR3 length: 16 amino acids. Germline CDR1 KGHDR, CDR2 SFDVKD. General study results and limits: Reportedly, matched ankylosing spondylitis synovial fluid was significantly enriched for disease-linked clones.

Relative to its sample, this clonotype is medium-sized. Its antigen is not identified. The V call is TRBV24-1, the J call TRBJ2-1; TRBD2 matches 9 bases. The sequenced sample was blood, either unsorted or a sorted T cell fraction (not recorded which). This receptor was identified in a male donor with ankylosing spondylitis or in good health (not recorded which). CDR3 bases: TGTGCCACCAGTGATTTTTCGCGGGAGGGACGAAATGAGCAGTTCTTC. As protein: CATSDFSREGRNEQFF.